This T cell receptor (beta chain) was identified during a study of cytomegalovirus exposure and HLA in healthy donors. Study-level information: Early released data comprised about 85 million unique TCRs from HLA-typed donors.

V lost 5 bases and J lost 2, with 16 bases in between. CDR3 length equals 16 residues. Germline V lookup: CDR1 LGHNA, CDR2 YNFKEQ. Concerning this clone: Antigen specificity is unknown.

The study, taken as a whole, reports: Relative to the approximately 670-donor mean, N-insertions were reportedly fewer in an Asian-associated ancestry cluster in a later analysis. As was reported, the classifier diagnosed cytomegalovirus status with high specificity and sensitivity. Among the sequence variants, a highly shared cluster was likely an artifact of sequencing.

Use of 60 Vbeta and 13 Jbeta primers characterized the PCR. Measured with immunoSEQ multiplex PCR; TCRdb has only the in-frame clones, and not every one. Seen here are approximately 190,000 clones, 70% to 85% observed once, and the top ten hold about 0.094%. Sequences were obtained from PBMCs. The chain uses TRBV4-2 and TRBJ1-3; D gene ambiguous. The TCR was taken from a boy between 2 and 10 years old in good health and CMV-seronegative. The CDR3: CASSTRNRVTGNTIYF. CDR3 sequence (DNA): TGTGCCAGCAGCACCCGAAACAGAGTAACTGGAAACACCATATATTTT.